The 30 T cell receptor beta chains reported below all come from one sample, sequenced in a study of technical replicates of blood from several donors. The assay was immunoSEQ multiplex PCR, and TCRdb's table has in-frame clones only and misses some. The data contain more than 80,000 clones, under 97% of them singletons. The sample consisted of T cells isolated from PBMCs. The receptor source for this set is a human donor in good health.

The chain combines TRBV29-1 with TRBJ2-7; D possibly corresponds to TRBD2 (6 bases). V was trimmed by 4 bases and J by 5 bases, leaving 12 bases between them. This CDR3 has 12 residues. Germline values: CDR1 SQVTM, CDR2 ANQGSEA. CDR3 bases: TGCAGCGTTGGGCGGGACGGAGACGAGCAGTACTTC. It encodes CSVGRDGDEQYF.

V usage is TRBV28 and J usage is TRBJ1-2, with D unresolved. This CDR3 comprises 12 residues. V gave up 4 bases and J gave up 6 bases, with 9 bases separating them. In germline, CDR1 is MDHEN, CDR2 SYDVKM. The CDR3 region is CASSYQQNGYTF. The CDR3 DNA reads TGTGCCAGCAGTTACCAACAGAATGGCTACACCTTC.

The DNA of the CDR3 is TGTGCCAGCAGTGGACAGACTCGTGGCTACACCTTC. This codes for CASSGQTRGYTF. This chain uses TRBV6-5 with TRBJ1-2, with D perhaps matching TRBD1 (6 bases). This CDR3 spans 12 amino acids. Germline-derived CDR1 and CDR2 are MNHEY and SVGAGI. The V end lost 5 bases, the J end lost 7 bases, and 11 bases lay between the germline ends.

V and J are TRBV6-1 and TRBJ2-7, with 12 nucleotides matching TRBD2. This CDR3 spans 15 amino acids. The V segment lost 0 bases and the J segment 9 bases; nucleotides outside the gene matches: 6. The germline gives CDR1 MNHNS, CDR2 SASEGT. CDR3 sequence (DNA): TGTGCCAGCAGTGAAGCGGCTAGCGGGAGGGCCGCGCAGTACTTC. Protein: CASSEAASGRAAQYF.

V is TRBV7-9 and J is TRBJ2-3, with D uncertain. Germline-derived CDR1 and CDR2 are SEHNR and FQNEAQ (reference sequence). The germline V and J ends were trimmed by 3 bases and 4 bases, with 5 bases remaining between them. This CDR3 is 12 amino acids long. The CDR3 DNA reads as TGTGCCAGCAGCTTTTCTCCAGATACGCAGTATTTT. Translating gives CASSFSPDTQYF.

The chain uses TRBV9 and TRBJ2-7, with 9 bases matching TRBD1. The CDR3 consists of 17 residues. CDR1 and CDR2 from the germline V gene are SGDLS and YYNGEE. Germline trimming cut 3 bases from V and 6 bases from J; bases unmatched to any gene: 16. The CDR3 spells CASSGGIPGTGFAEQYF. DNA for the CDR3: TGTGCCAGCAGCGGAGGAATTCCCGGGACAGGGTTTGCCGAGCAGTACTTC.

For the CDR3, the DNA is TGTGCCAGCAGCGGTAGCGGGGGGGCCTCTGACGAGCAGTACTTC. It yields the protein CASSGSGGASDEQYF. The gene calls are TRBV9 and TRBJ2-7, with 11 bases aligning to TRBD2. With 3 bases clipped from V and 5 bases from J, the junction kept 7 bases outside the gene matches. Germline CDR1 and CDR2: SGDLS and YYNGEE. This CDR3 is built from 15 residues.

This clone was seen a single time. V and J are TRBV5-1 and TRBJ2-1; 7 nucleotides agree with TRBD2. The CDR3 runs to 16 residues. V dropped 0 bases and J dropped 5; count of bases not matched to a gene: 8. Germline loops: CDR1 SGHRS, CDR2 YFSETQ. CDR3 coding DNA: TGCGCCAGCAGCTTGGGCGGGGGAACACAAAACAATGAGCAGTTCTTC. It translates to CASSLGGGTQNNEQFF. Full variable domain (outside the CDR3, taken from reference TRBV5-1 and TRBJ2-1): KAGVTQTPRYLIKTRGQQVTLSCSPISGHRSVSWYQQTPGQGLQFLFEYFSETQRNKGNFPGRFSGRQFSNSRSEMNVSTLELGDSALYLCASSLGGGTQNNEQFFGPGTRLTVL.

The CDR3 region has the DNA TGTGCCAGCAGCCAAGCGGGGGGTCGGATCTATGGCTACACCTTC. Its translation is CASSQAGGRIYGYTF. V usage is TRBV14 and J usage is TRBJ1-2; a possible D gene is TRBD1 (5 bases). V gave up 1 base and J gave up 4 bases, with 13 bases separating them. In germline, CDR1 is SGHDN, CDR2 FVKESK. The CDR3 runs to 15 residues.

J is TRBJ2-2 and V is TRBV7-3; D may be TRBD1 (6 bases). Trimming stripped 5 bases from V and 1 base from J, with 11 bases between. The CDR3 totals 15 residues. CDR1 is SGHTA, CDR2 FQGTGA, per germline. CDR3 sequence reads: CASSPPGQNTGELFF. The CDR3 DNA reads as TGTGCCAGCAGCCCTCCGGGACAGAACACCGGGGAGCTGTTTTTT. Complete variable domain (other parts from reference TRBV7-3 and TRBJ2-2): GAGVSQTPSNKVTEKGKYVELRCDPISGHTALYWYRQSLGQGPEFLIYFQGTGAADDSGLPNDRFFAVRPEGSVSTLKIQRTERGDSAVYLCASSPPGQNTGELFFGEGSRLTVL.

This chain's CDR3 is CASSSRRTAESTDTQYF. CDR3 nucleotides: TGCGCCAGCAGCTCCCGAAGGACAGCAGAGAGCACAGATACGCAGTATTTT. The chain uses TRBV5-1 and TRBJ2-3; tentatively, D is TRBD1 (6 bases). The CDR3 contains 17 residues. The germline V gene encodes CDR1 SGHRS and CDR2 YFSETQ. The V gene lost 3 bases and the J gene lost 0 bases, with 17 bases spanning the gap.

CDR3 coding DNA: TGTGCCAGCAGAGAAGAACAGGGTTTCGAGACCCAGTACTTC. This gives the protein CASREEQGFETQYF. The chain recombines TRBV5-4 with TRBJ2-5; perhaps TRBD1 as D (6 bases). Germline lookup yields CDR1 SGHNT and CDR2 YYREEE (reference sequence). This CDR3 spans 14 amino acids. Deletions cut 5 bases from V and 5 bases from J, with 16 bases between.

The chain uses TRBV28 and TRBJ1-5; D may be TRBD1 (6 bases). The length of the CDR3 is 17 residues. V was shortened by 10 bases and J by 4 bases, with 26 bases between the two germline ends. CDR1 and CDR2 from the germline V gene are MDHEN and SYDVKM. CDR3 sequence reads: CATLSFRWQGSNQPQHF. The CDR3 DNA reads TGTGCCACCCTCAGTTTCCGTTGGCAGGGGAGTAATCAGCCCCAGCATTTT. Drawing the rest from reference TRBV28 and TRBJ1-5, the complete variable domain is DVKVTQSSRYLVKRTGEKVFLECVQDMDHENMFWYRQDPGLGLRLIYFSYDVKMKEKGDIPEGYSVSREKKERFSLILESASTNQTSMYLCATLSFRWQGSNQPQHFGDGTRLSIL.

The rearrangement uses TRBV7-2 and TRBJ2-7, with D hard to call. The CDR3 sequence is 15 residues long. Trimming shortened V by 5 bases and J by 0 bases, and 14 bases separated the two germline ends. From germline, CDR1 is SGHTA and CDR2 FQGNSA. The CDR3 sequence is CASSPTSVSSYEQYF. The CDR3 nucleotides read TGTGCCAGCAGCCCCACTTCCGTTAGCTCCTACGAGCAGTACTTC.

This chain uses TRBV29-1 with TRBJ1-1; no clear D gene. Looked up from germline, CDR1 is SQVTM and CDR2 is ANQGSEA. V was pared by 4 bases and J by 4 bases, with 10 bases between. There are 12 residues in the CDR3. CDR3 protein: CSVGRMGTEAFF. CDR3 sequence (DNA): TGCAGCGTTGGGAGGATGGGCACTGAAGCTTTCTTT.

The chain employs TRBV20-1 and TRBJ2-5; D may be TRBD2 (6 bases). Germline CDR1 and CDR2: DFQATT and SNEGSKA (reference sequence). The CDR3 is 11 residues long. V was pared by 5 bases and J by 5 bases, with 9 bases between. The chain's CDR3 is CSAVRGETQYF. CDR3 in DNA: TGCAGTGCTGTTCGGGGGGAGACCCAGTACTTC.

This clone was seen once. The chain joins TRBV5-6 to TRBJ2-1; D may be TRBD2 (6 bases). The CDR3 runs 14 residues. Trimming stripped 10 bases from V and 7 bases from J, with 21 bases between. Germline CDR1 SGHDT, CDR2 YYEEEE. CDR3 nucleotides: TGTGCCGTCTGGGACTCGACCGTCGGGAATGAGCAGTTCTTC. It is translated as CAVWDSTVGNEQFF. The entire variable domain, with the rest obtained from reference TRBV5-6 and TRBJ2-1, is as follows: DAGVTQSPTHLIKTRGQQVTLRCSPKSGHDTVSWYQQALGQGPQFIFQYYEEEERQRGNFPDRFSGHQFPNYSSELNVNALLLGDSALYLCAVWDSTVGNEQFFGPGTRLTVL.

The chain recombines TRBV9 with TRBJ2-1; tentative D call: TRBD2 (6 bases). V lost 0 bases and J lost 2, with 6 bases in between. Germline CDR1 is SGDLS and CDR2 is YYNGEE. This CDR3 has 14 residues. The chain's CDR3 is CASSVGGAYNEQFF. DNA for the CDR3: TGTGCCAGCAGCGTAGGGGGGGCCTACAATGAGCAGTTCTTC.

V usage is TRBV9 and J usage is TRBJ2-5; TRBD1 aligns across 9 bases. The CDR3 loop spans 16 amino acids. The ends lost 0 bases at V and 4 bases at J; junction bases unmatched: 7. Germline values: CDR1 SGDLS, CDR2 YYNGEE. The CDR3 DNA reads TGTGCCAGCAGCGTAGAGGGGACAGGGAGGGCAGAGACCCAGTACTTC. This gives the protein CASSVEGTGRAETQYF.

The gene calls are TRBV5-1 and TRBJ1-1, with a tentative D call TRBD1 (5 bases). Germline-derived CDR1 and CDR2 are SGHRS and YFSETQ. Trimming removed 0 bases at V and 3 bases at J, with 9 bases between. The CDR3 contains 14 residues. The CDR3 DNA is TGCGCCAGCAGCTTGGGGCGGGACTACACTGAAGCTTTCTTT. Its protein product is CASSLGRDYTEAFF.

The gene calls are TRBV2 and TRBJ2-7; D is unclear. Germline V gives CDR1 SNHLY, CDR2 FYNNEI. V was shortened by 10 bases and J by 7 bases, with 17 bases between the two germline ends. The CDR3 runs 12 residues. CDR3 residues: CATAIAVREQYF. CDR3 coding DNA: TGTGCCACGGCAATAGCCGTGAGAGAGCAGTACTTC.

The chain combines TRBV11-2 with TRBJ2-5; 8 nucleotides align to TRBD1. Germline V gene data show CDR1 as SGHAT and CDR2 as FQNNGV. CDR3 length: 16 residues. With 2 bases clipped from V and 5 bases from J, the junction kept 10 bases outside the gene matches. The CDR3 DNA reads as TGTGCCAGCAGCTTAACCGGACAGGGTAGTTGGGAGACCCAGTACTTC. Its protein is CASSLTGQGSWETQYF.

V and J are TRBV5-4 and TRBJ2-7; 8 bases line up with TRBD1. Per the germline V gene, CDR1 is SGHNT and CDR2 is YYREEE (reference sequence). Trimming removed 0 bases from V and 0 bases from J; junction bases left unmatched: 5. CDR3 length: 16 residues. The CDR3 sequence: CASSLALGTGSYEQYF. CDR3 coding DNA: TGTGCCAGCAGCTTGGCCTTGGGGACAGGCTCCTACGAGCAGTACTTC.

The chain has TRBV9 and TRBJ2-3; a possible D gene is TRBD1 (6 bases). V shed 4 bases and J shed 2 bases, with 8 bases lying between them. CDR1 SGDLS and CDR2 YYNGEE come from the germline V gene. There are 13 residues in the CDR3. In DNA, the CDR3 is TGTGCCAGCAGCTACAGGGTCACAGATACGCAGTATTTT. It specifies CASSYRVTDTQYF.

This clone was detected only a few times. The chain couples TRBV18 to TRBJ1-2; no definite D call. The CDR3 loop spans 13 amino acids. V lost 3 bases and J 6 bases, leaving 11 bases between the germline ends. CDR1 and CDR2 (germline): KGHSH, LQKENI. The CDR3 region is CASSPSGIDGYTF. In nucleotides, the CDR3 is TGTGCCAGCTCACCGAGCGGGATTGATGGCTACACCTTC.

The rearrangement uses TRBV29-1 and TRBJ2-1, with 8 bases matching TRBD2. CDR3 length equals 11 residues. CDR1 and CDR2 (germline): SQVTM, ANQGSEA. J was trimmed by 9 bases and V by 7 bases; bases with no gene match: 5. CDR3 DNA sequence: TGCAGCGACCGGGGGGGCGGTGAGCAGTTCTTC. As protein: CSDRGGGEQFF.

This clone was detected once. The V and J genes are TRBV10-3 and TRBJ2-2; D uncertain. The CDR3 has 12 amino acids. Germline values: CDR1 ENHRY, CDR2 SYGVKD. V dropped 5 bases and J dropped 2 bases, with 3 bases sitting between them. CDR3 loop: CAISPNTGELFF. CDR3 sequence (DNA): TGTGCCATCAGTCCAAACACCGGGGAGCTGTTTTTT.

The chain is built from TRBV5-1 and TRBJ1-4; TRBD1 agrees at 8 bases. Germline V gives CDR1 SGHRS, CDR2 YFSETQ. The V segment lost 3 bases and the J segment 2 bases; nucleotides outside the gene matches: 6. The CDR3 has 16 residues. CDR3 coding DNA: TGCGCCAGCAGCTATGGACAGGGCATTACTAATGAAAAACTGTTTTTT. It is translated as CASSYGQGITNEKLFF.

The chain uses TRBV18 and TRBJ1-6; 10 bases agree with TRBD1. The CDR3 contains 16 residues. Trimming took 0 bases from V and 9 from J; bases not matched to a gene: 5. From germline, CDR1 is KGHSH and CDR2 LQKENI. The CDR3 region is CASSPPTGQGISPLHF. CDR3 nucleotides: TGTGCCAGCTCACCACCTACGGGACAGGGGATTTCACCCCTCCACTTT.

The CDR3 protein is CASSIWTGLSSTDTQYF. CDR3 DNA sequence: TGTGCCAGTAGTATTTGGACAGGACTCTCTAGCACAGATACGCAGTATTTT. The rearrangement joins TRBV19 to TRBJ2-3, with 7 bases identical to TRBD1. The germline CDR1 and CDR2 sequences are LNHDA and SQIVND (reference sequence). The length of the CDR3 is 17 residues. The trim removed 3 bases at V and 0 bases at J, leaving 9 bases unmatched.